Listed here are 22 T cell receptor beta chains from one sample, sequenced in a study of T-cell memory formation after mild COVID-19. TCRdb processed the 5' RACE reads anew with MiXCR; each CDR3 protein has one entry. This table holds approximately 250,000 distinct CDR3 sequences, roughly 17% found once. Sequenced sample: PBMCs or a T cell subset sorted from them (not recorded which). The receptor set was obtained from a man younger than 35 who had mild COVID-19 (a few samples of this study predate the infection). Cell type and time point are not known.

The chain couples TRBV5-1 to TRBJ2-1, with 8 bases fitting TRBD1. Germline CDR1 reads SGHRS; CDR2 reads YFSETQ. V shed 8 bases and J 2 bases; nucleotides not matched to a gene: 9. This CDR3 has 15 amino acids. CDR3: CASTQGQGPYNEQFF. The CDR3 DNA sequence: TGCGCCAGTACCCAAGGACAGGGCCCCTACAATGAGCAGTTCTTC.

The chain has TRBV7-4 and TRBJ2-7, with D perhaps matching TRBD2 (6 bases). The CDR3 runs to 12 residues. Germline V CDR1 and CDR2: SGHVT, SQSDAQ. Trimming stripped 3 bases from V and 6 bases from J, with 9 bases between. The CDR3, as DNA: TGTGCCAGCAGCTTGTACGGGGGCGAGCAGTACGTC. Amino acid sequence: CASSLYGGEQYV.

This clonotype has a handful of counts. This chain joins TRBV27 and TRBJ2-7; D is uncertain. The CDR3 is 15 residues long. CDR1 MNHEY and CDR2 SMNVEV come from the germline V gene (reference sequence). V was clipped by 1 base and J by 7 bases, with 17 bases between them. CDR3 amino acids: CASSLYTRPVGEQYF. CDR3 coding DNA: TGTGCCAGCAGTTTATACACGAGGCCGGTAGGGGAGCAGTACTTC.

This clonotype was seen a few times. The CDR3 DNA reads TGTGCCAGCAGTTTAGAATTGGGGGGCGGGGCCAACGTCCTGACTTTC. Protein product: CASSLELGGGANVLTF. The chain has TRBV12-3 or TRBV12-4 and TRBJ2-6; D is possibly TRBD1 or TRBD2 (6 bases each). Deletions cut 1 base from V and 4 bases from J, with 11 bases between. The CDR3 covers 16 residues.

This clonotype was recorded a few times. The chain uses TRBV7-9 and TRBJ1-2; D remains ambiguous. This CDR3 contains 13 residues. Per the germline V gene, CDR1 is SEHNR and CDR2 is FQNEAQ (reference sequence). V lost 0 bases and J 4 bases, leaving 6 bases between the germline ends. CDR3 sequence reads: CASSLADFYGYTF. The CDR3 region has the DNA TGTGCCAGCAGCTTAGCGGACTTCTATGGCTACACCTTC.

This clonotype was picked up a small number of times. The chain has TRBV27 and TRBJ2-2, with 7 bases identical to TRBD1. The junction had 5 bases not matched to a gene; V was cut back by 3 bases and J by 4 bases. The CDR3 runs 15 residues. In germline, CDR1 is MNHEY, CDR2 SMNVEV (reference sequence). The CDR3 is CASSLKTGSTGELFF. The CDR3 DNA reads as TGTGCCAGCAGTTTGAAGACAGGGTCCACCGGGGAGCTGTTTTTT.

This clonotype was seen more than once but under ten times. DNA of the CDR3: TGTGCCAGCAGCGCTTCCCCGGAGGGCCGGGGGTATGGCTACACCTTC. This gives the protein CASSASPEGRGYGYTF. The rearrangement joins TRBV7-6 to TRBJ1-2; D is possibly TRBD1 (5 bases). V was shortened by 5 bases and J by 5 bases, with 21 bases between the two germline ends. The CDR3 totals 16 residues. The V gene's germline CDR1 is SGHVS and CDR2 FNYEAQ.

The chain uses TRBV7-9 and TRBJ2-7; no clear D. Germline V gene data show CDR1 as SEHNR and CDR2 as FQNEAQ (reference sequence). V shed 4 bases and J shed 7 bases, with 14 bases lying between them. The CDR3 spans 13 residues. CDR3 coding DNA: TGTGCCAGCAGCTCCTCACCTCATGTGGAGCAGTACTTC. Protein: CASSSSPHVEQYF.

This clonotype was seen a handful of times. CDR3 sequence reads: CASSRRLRQGSYEQYF. The DNA for the CDR3 is TGTGCCAGCAGCCGAAGACTTAGACAGGGATCCTACGAGCAGTACTTC. The gene calls are TRBV7-3 and TRBJ2-7; 7 bases line up with TRBD1. The V and J ends lost 5 bases and 1 base, in that order; junction bases with no gene match: 11. The CDR3 covers 16 residues. CDR1 is SGHTA, CDR2 FQGTGA, per germline.

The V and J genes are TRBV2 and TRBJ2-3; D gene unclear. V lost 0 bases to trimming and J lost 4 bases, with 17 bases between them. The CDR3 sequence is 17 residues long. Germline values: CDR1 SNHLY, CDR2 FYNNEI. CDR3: CASSEALIRSPPDTQYF. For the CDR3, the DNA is TGTGCCAGCAGTGAAGCGCTTATTAGGAGCCCCCCAGATACGCAGTATTTT.

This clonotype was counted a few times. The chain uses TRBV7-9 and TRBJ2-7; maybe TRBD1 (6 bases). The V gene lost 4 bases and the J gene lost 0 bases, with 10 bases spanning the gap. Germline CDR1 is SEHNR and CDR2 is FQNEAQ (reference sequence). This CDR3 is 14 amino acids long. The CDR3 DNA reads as TGTGCCAGCAGCTACAGGGATCACTCCTACGAGCAGTACTTC. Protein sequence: CASSYRDHSYEQYF.

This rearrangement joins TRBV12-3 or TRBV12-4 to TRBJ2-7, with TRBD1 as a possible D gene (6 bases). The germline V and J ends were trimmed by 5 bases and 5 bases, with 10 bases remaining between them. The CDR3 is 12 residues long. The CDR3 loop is CASSTNRDEQYF. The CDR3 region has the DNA TGTGCCAGCAGTACGAACAGGGACGAGCAGTACTTC.

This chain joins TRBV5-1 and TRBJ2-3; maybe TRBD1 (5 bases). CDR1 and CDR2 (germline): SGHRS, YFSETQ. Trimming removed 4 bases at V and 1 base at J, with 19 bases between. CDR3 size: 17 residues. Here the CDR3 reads CASSIRTFPQGTDTQYF. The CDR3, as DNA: TGCGCCAGCAGCATACGGACGTTTCCACAGGGCACAGATACGCAGTATTTT. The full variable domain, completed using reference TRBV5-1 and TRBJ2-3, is KAGVTQTPRYLIKTRGQQVTLSCSPISGHRSVSWYQQTPGQGLQFLFEYFSETQRNKGNFPGRFSGRQFSNSRSEMNVSTLELGDSALYLCASSIRTFPQGTDTQYFGPGTRLTVL.

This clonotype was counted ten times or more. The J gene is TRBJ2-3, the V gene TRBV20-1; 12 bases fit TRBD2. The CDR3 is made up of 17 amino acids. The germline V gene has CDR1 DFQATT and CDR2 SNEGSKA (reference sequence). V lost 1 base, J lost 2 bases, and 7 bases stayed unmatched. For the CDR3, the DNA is TGCAGTGCTAGAGTACTAGCGGGGGGAGCCCTCACAGATACGCAGTATTTT. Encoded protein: CSARVLAGGALTDTQYF.

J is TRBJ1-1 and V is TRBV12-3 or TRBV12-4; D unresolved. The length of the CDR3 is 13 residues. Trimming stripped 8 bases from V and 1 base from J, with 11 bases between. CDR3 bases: TGTGCCAGCGACGAGTATCCGAACACTGAAGCTTTCTTT. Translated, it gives CASDEYPNTEAFF.

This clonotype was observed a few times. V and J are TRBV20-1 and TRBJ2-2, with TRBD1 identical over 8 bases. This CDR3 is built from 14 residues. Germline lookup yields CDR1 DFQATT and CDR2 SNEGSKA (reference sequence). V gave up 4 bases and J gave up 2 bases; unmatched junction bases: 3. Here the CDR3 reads CSAIRGPNTGELFF. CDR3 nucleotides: TGCAGTGCTATCAGGGGGCCTAACACCGGGGAGCTGTTTTTT.

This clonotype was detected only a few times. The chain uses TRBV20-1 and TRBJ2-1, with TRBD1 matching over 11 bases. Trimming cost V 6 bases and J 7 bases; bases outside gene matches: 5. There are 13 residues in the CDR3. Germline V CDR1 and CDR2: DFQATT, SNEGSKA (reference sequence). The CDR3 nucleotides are TGCAGTGCCCCCGGGACAGGGGGAAATGAGCAGTTCTTC. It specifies CSAPGTGGNEQFF.

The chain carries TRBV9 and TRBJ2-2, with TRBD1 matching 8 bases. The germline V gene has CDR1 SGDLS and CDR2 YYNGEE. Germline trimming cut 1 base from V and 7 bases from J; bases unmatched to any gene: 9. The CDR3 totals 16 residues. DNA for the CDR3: TGTGCCAGCAGCGTAACCGGACAGGGTATTGGCGGGGAGCTGTTTTTT. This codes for CASSVTGQGIGGELFF. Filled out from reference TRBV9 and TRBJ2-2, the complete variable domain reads DSGVTQTPKHLITATGQRVTLRCSPRSGDLSVYWYQQSLDQGLQFLIQYYNGEERAKGNILERFSAQQFPDLHSELNLSSLELGDSALYFCASSVTGQGIGGELFFGEGSRLTVL.

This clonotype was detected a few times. The CDR3 bases are TGCAGCGTTGGAGTAGGGGGCTATGGCTACACCTTC. As protein: CSVGVGGYGYTF. This rearrangement joins TRBV29-1 to TRBJ1-2; a weak D match, TRBD1 (6 bases). The CDR3 extends over 12 amino acids. CDR1 and CDR2 (germline): SQVTM, ANQGSEA. Between the trimmed V and J ends, which lost 4 bases and 4 bases, there was a span of 10 bases.

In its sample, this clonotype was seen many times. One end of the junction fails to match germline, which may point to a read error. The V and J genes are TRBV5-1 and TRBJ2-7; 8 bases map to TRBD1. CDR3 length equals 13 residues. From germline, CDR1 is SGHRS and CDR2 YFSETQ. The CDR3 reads CASSLGQGDEQYF. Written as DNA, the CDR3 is TGTGCCAGCAGCTTAGGACAGGGAGACGAGCAGTACTTC.

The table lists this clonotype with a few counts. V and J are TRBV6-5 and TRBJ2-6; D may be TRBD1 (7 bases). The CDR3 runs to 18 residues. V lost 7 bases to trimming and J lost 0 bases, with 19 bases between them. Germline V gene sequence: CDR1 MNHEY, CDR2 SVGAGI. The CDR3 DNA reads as TGTGCCAGCACCAAATTGGGGGGACAGTCCTCTGGGGCCAACGTCCTGACTTTC. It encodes CASTKLGGQSSGANVLTF.

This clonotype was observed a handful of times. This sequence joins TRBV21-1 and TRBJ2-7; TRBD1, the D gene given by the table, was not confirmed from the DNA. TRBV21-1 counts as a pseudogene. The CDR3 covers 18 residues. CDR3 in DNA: TGTGCCAGCAGCTTTTGGGCGCGGGCGGGGGCCACCTCCTACGAGCAGTACGTC. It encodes CASSFWARAGATSYEQYV.